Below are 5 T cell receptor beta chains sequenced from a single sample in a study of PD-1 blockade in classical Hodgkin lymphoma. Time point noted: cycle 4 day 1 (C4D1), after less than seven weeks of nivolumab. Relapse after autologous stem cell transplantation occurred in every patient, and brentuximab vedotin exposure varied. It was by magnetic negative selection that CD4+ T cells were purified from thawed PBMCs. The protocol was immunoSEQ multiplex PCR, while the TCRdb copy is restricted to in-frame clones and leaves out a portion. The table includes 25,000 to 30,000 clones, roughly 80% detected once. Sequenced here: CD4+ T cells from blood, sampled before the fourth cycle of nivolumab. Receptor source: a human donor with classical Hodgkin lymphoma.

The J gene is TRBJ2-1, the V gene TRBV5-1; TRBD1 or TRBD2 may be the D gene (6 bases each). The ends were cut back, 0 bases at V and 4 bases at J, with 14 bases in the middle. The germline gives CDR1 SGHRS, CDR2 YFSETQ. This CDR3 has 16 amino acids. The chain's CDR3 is CASSLGTGAKYNEQFF. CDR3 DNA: TGCGCCAGCAGCTTGGGGACGGGGGCAAAATACAATGAGCAGTTCTTC.

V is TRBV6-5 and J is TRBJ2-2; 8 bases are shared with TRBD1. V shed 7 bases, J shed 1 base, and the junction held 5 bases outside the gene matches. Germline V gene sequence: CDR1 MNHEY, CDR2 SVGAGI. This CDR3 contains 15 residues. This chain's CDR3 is CASNTGQGNTGELFF. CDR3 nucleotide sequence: TGTGCCAGCAACACAGGACAGGGGAACACCGGGGAGCTGTTTTTT.

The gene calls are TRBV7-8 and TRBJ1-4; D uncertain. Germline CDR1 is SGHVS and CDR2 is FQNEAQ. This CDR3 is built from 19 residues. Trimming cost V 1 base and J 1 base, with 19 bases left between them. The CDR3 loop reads CASSLVSLSGRVTNEKLFF. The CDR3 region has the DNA TGTGCCAGCAGCTTAGTATCGTTGTCGGGGAGGGTAACTAATGAAAAACTGTTTTTT.

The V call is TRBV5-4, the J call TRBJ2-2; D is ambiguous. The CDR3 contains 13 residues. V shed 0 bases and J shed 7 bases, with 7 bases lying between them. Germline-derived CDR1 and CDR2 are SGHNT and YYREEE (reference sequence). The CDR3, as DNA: TGTGCCAGCAGCTTGGGGGGAATCGGGGAGCTGTTTTTT. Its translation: CASSLGGIGELFF.

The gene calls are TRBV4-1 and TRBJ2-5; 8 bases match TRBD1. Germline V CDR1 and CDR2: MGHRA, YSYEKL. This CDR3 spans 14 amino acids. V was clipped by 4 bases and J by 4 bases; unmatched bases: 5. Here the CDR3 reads CASSRGQGAETQYF. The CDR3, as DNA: TGCGCCAGCAGCCGCGGACAGGGAGCAGAGACCCAGTACTTC.